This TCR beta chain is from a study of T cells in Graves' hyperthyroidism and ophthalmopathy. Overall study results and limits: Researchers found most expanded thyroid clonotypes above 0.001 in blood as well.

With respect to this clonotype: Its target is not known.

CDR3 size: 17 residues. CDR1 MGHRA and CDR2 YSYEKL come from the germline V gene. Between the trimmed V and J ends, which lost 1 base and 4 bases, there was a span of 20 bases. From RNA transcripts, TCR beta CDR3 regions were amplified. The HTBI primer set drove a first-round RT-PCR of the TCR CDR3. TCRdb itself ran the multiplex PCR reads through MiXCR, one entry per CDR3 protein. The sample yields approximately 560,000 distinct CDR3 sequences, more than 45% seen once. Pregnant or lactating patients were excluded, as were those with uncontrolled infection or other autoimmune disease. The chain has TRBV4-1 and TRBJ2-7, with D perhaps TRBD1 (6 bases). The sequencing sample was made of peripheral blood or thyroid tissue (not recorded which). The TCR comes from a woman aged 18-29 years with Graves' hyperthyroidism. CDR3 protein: CASSQGQTGMREYEQYF. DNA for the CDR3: TGCGCCAGCAGCCAAGGTCAAACAGGGATGAGGGAATACGAGCAGTACTTC.